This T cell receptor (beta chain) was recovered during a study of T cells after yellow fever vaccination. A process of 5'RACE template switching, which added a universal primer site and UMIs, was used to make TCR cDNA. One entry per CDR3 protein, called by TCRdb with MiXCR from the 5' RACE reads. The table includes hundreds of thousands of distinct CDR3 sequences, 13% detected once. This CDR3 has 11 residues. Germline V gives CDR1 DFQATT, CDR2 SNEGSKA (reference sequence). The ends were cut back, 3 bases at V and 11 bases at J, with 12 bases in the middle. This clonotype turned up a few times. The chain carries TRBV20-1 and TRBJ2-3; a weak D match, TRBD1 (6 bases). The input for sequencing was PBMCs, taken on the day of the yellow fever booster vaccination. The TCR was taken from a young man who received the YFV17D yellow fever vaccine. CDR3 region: CSARGASKQYF. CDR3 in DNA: TGCAGTGCTAGGGGGGCCTCCAAGCAGTATTTT.